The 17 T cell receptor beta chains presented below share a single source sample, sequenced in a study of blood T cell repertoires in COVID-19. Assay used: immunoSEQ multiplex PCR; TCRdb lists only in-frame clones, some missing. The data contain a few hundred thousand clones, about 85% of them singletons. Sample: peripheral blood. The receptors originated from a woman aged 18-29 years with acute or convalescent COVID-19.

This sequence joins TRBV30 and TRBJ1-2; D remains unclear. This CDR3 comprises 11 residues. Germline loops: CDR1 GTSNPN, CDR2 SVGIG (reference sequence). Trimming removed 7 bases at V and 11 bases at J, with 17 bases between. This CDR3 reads CALNPSFRYTF. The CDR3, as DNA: TGTGCCTTGAACCCTTCCTTTCGGTACACCTTC.

The CDR3 region is CASSRLDQGNSPLHF. The CDR3 nucleotides are TGTGCCAGCAGCCGCCTGGATCAGGGGAATTCACCCCTCCACTTT. The J gene is TRBJ1-6, the V gene TRBV3-1 (or the pseudogene TRBV3-2); the D gene is possibly TRBD1 (6 bases). Between the trimmed V and J ends, which lost 4 bases and 7 bases, there was a span of 14 bases. Germline V gene sequence: CDR1 LGHDT, CDR2 YNNKEL (reference sequence). This CDR3 contains 15 residues.

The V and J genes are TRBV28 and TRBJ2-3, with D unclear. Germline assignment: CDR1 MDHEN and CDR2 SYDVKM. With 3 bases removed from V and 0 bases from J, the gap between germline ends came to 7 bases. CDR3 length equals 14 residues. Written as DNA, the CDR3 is TGTGCCAGCAGTTTTACAGCTAGCACAGATACGCAGTATTTT. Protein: CASSFTASTDTQYF.

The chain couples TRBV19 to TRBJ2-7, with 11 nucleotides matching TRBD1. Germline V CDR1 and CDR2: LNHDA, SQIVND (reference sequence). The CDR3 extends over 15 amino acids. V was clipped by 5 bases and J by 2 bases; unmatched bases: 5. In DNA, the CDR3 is TGTGCCAGTAGTGCGGGACAGGGGGATCCCTACGAGCAGTACTTC. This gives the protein CASSAGQGDPYEQYF.

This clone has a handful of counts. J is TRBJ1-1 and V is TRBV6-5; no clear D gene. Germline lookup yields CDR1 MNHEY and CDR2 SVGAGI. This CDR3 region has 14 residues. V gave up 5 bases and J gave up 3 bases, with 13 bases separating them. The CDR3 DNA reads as TGTGCCAGCAGTCGTCCGGGTTGGGACACTGAAGCTTTCTTT. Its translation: CASSRPGWDTEAFF.

The CDR3 DNA sequence: TGTGCCAGCAGCCAACTTGTGGGAAAAGGGACAAATCAGCCCCAGCATTTT. This encodes CASSQLVGKGTNQPQHF. The chain recombines TRBV3-1 (or the pseudogene TRBV3-2) with TRBJ1-5; maybe TRBD1 (6 bases). V was pared by 2 bases and J by 4 bases, with 18 bases between. This CDR3 spans 17 amino acids. CDR1 LGHDT and CDR2 YNNKEL come from the germline V gene (reference sequence).

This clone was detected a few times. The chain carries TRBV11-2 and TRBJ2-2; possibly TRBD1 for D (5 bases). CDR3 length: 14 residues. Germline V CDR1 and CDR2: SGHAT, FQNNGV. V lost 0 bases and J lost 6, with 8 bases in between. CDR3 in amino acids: CASSLEGAAGELFF. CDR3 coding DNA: TGTGCCAGCAGCTTAGAAGGGGCCGCCGGGGAGCTGTTTTTT.

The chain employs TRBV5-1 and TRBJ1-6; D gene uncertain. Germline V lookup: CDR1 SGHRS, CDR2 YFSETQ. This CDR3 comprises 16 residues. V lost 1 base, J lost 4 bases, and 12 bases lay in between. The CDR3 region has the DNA TGCGCCAGCAGCTTGCCTCAGATCCCATATAATTCACCCCTCCACTTT. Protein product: CASSLPQIPYNSPLHF.

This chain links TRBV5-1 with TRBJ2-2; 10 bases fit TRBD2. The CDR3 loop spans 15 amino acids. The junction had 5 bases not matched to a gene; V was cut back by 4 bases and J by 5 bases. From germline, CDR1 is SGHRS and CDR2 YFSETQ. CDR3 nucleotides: TGCGCCAGCAGCCCAGCGGGGGGGCTAACCGGGGAGCTGTTTTTT. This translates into CASSPAGGLTGELFF.

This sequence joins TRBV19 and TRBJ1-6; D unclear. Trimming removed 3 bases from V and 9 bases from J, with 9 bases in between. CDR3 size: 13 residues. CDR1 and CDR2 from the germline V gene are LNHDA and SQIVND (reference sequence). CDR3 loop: CASSIRNSSPLHF. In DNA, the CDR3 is TGTGCCAGTAGTATCAGGAACAGTTCACCCCTCCACTTT.

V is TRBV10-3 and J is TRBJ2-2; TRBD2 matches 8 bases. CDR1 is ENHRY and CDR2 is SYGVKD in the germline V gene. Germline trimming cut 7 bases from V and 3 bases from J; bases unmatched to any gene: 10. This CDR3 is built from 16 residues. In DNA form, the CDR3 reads TGTGCCATCAATCCAGCGGGGGCGACAGACACCGGGGAGCTGTTTTTT. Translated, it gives CAINPAGATDTGELFF.

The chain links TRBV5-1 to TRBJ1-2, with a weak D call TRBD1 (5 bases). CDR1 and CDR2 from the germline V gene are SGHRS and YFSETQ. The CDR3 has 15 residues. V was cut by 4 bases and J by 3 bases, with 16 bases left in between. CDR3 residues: CASSRGSGTDYGYTF. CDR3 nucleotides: TGCGCCAGCAGCCGGGGTTCGGGGACTGACTATGGCTACACCTTC.

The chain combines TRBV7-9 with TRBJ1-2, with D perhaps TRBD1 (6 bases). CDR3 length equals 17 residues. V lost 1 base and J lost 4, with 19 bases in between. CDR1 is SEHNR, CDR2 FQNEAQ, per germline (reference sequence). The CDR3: CASSLEAGATFLYGYTF. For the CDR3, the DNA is TGTGCCAGCAGCTTAGAGGCAGGGGCTACATTTCTCTATGGCTACACCTTC.

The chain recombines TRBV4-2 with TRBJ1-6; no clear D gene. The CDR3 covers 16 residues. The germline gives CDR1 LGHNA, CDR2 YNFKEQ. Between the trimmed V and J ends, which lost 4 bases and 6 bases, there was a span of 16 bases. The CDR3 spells CASSRRVAEANSPLHF. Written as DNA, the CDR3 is TGTGCCAGCAGCCGGCGAGTCGCGGAAGCTAATTCACCCCTCCACTTT.

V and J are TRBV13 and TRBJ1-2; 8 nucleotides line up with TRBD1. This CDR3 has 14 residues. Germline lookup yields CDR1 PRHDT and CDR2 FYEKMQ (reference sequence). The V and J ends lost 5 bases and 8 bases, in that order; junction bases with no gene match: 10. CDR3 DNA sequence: TGTGCCAGCAGCAGAGGGACAGGTCCTCGAGGCTACACCTTC. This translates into CASSRGTGPRGYTF.

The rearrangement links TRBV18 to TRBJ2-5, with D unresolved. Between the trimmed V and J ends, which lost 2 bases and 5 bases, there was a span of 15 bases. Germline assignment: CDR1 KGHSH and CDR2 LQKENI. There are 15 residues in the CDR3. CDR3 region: CASSPSSGRQETQYF. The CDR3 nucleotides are TGTGCCAGCTCACCATCTTCGGGTCGGCAGGAGACCCAGTACTTC.

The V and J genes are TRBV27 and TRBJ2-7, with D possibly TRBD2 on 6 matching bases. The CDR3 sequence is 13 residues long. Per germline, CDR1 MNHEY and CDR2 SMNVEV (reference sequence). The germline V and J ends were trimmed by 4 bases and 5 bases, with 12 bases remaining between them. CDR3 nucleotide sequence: TGTGCCAGCAGTTATGGAGGGTTGAACGAGCAGTACTTC. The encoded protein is CASSYGGLNEQYF.